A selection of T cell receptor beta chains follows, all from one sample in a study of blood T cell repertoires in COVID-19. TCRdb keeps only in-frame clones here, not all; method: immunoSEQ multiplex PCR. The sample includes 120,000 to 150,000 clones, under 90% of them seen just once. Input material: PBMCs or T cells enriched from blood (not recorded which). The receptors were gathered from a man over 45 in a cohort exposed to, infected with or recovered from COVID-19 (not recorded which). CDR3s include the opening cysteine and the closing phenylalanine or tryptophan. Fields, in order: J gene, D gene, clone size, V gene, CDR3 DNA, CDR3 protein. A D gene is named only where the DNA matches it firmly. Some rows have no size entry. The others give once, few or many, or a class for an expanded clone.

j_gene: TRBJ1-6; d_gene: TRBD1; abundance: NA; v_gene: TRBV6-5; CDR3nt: TGTGCCAGCAGTTCGAGGGGACAGGGGAATTCACCCCTCCACTTT; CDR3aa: CASSSRGQGNSPLHF
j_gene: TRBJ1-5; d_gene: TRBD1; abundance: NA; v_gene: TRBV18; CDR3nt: TGTGCCAGCTCCCGGACAGGGTACAATCAGCCCCAGCATTTT; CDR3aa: CASSRTGYNQPQHF
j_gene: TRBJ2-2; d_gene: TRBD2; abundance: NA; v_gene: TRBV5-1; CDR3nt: TGCGCCAGCAGCTTGAGCGGGGTTGGGCCCGGGGAGCTGTTTTTT; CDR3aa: CASSLSGVGPGELFF
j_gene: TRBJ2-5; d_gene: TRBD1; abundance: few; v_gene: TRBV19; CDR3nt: TGTGCCAGTAGTACCGGGACAGGCCAAGAGACCCAGTACTTC; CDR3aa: CASSTGTGQETQYF
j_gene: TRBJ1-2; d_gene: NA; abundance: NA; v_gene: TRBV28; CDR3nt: TGTGCCAGCAGTTTGGCCCAGGGGAATGGCTACACCTTC; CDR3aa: CASSLAQGNGYTF
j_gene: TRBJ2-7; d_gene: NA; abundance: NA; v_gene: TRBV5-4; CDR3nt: TGTGCCAGCAGCTCCGGGACAAAGTACGAGCAGTACTTC; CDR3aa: CASSSGTKYEQYF
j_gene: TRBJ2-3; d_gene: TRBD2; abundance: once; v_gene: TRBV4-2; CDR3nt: TGTGCCAGCAGCCGCGTACTAGCGGATAGCACAGATACGCAGTATTTT; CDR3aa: CASSRVLADSTDTQYF
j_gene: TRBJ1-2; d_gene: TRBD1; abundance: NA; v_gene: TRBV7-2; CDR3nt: TGTGCCAGCAGCTTAAAGGGACAGGGGGCGTGGGGCTACACCTTC; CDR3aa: CASSLKGQGAWGYTF
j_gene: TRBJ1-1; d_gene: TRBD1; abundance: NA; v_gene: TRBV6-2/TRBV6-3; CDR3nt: TGTGCCAGCAGTGACAGGGTAATAGCGAACACTGAAGCTTTCTTT; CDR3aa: CASSDRVIANTEAFF
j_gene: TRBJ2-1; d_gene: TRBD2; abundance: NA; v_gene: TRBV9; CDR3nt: TGTGCCAGCAGCGCATTAGCGGGGTCATACAATGAGCAGTTCTTC; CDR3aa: CASSALAGSYNEQFF
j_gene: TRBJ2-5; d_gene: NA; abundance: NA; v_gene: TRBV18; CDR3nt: TGTGCCAGCTCACCACCTCAGATGATCCAAGAGACCCAGTACTTC; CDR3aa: CASSPPQMIQETQYF
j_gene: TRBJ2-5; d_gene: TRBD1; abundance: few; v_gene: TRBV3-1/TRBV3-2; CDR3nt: TGTGCCAGCAGCCAATCAGGGGGAAGAGAGACCCAGTACTTC; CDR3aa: CASSQSGGRETQYF
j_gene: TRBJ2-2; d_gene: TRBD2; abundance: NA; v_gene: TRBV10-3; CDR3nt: TGTGCCATCAGTGGACTAGCGGGGGAGACCGGGGAGCTGTTTTTT; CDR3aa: CAISGLAGETGELFF
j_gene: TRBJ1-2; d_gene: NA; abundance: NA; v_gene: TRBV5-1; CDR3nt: TGCGCCAGCAGCTTGGGAATGGAGCGTAACTATGGCTACACCTTC; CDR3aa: CASSLGMERNYGYTF
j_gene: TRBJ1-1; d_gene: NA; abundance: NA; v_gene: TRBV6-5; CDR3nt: TGTGCCGCTCACATGAACACTGAAGCTTTCTTT; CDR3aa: CAAHMNTEAFF
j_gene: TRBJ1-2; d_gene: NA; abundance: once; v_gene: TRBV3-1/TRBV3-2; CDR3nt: TGTGCCAGCAGGCGTTCTGAGGGGGACTATGGCTACACCTTC; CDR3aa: CASRRSEGDYGYTF
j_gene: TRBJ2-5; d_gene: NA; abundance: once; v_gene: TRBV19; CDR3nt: TGTGCCAGTAGTATCAGGATGGGGACAATAGAGACCCAGTACTTC; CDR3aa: CASSIRMGTIETQYF
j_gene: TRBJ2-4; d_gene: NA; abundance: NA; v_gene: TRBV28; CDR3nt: TGTGCCAGCAGTTTATCCGGAACCAGGGCTAAAAACATTCAGTACTTC; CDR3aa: CASSLSGTRAKNIQYF
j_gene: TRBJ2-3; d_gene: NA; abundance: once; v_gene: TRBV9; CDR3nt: TGTGCCAGCAGCCTGACCCGAGGGACAGATACGCAGTATTTT; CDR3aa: CASSLTRGTDTQYF
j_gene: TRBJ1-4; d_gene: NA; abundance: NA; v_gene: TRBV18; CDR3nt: TGTGCCAGCTCACCAAACGGAGCTAATGAAAAACTGTTTTTT; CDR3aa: CASSPNGANEKLFF
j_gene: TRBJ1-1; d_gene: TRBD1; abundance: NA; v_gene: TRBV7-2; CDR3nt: TGTGCCAGCAGCCCCAGAAGACAGGGCCGCATGAACACTGAAGCTTTCTTT; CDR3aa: CASSPRRQGRMNTEAFF
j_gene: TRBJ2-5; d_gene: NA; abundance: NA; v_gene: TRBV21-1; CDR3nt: TGTGCCAGCAGAATTCTACAGGGGCGAGAGACCCAGTACTTC; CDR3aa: CASRILQGRETQYF
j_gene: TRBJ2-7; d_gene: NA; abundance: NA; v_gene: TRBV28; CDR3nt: TGTGCCAGCAGTTTGCAGGGTCTCTACGAGCAGTACTTC; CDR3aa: CASSLQGLYEQYF
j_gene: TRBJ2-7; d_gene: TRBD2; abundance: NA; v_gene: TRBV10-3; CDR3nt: TGTGCCATCAGCAACCTAGCGGGAGCGGACGAGCAGTACTTC; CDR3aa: CAISNLAGADEQYF
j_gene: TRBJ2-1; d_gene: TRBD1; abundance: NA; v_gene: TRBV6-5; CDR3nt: TGTGCCAGCAGAATCCCGGGACAGGACATCAATGAGCAGTTCTTC; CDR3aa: CASRIPGQDINEQFF